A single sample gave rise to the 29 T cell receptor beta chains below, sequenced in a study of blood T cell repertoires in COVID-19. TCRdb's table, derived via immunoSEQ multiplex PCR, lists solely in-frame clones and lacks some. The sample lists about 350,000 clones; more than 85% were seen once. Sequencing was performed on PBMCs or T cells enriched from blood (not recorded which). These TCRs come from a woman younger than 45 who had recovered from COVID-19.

The CDR3 sequence: CASSLGQGSPETQYF. Here the CDR3 DNA reads TGTGCCAGCAGTTTAGGGCAGGGCTCTCCAGAGACCCAGTACTTC. The V call is TRBV28, the J call TRBJ2-5; D is perhaps TRBD1 (5 bases). The CDR3 loop spans 15 amino acids. Trimming removed 2 bases at V and 4 bases at J, with 14 bases between. Germline assignment: CDR1 MDHEN and CDR2 SYDVKM.

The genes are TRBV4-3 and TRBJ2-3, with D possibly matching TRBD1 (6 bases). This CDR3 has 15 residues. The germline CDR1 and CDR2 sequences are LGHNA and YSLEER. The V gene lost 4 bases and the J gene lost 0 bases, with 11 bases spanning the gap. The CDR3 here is CASSRRDMSTDTQYF. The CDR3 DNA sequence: TGCGCCAGCAGCCGCCGGGACATGAGCACAGATACGCAGTATTTT.

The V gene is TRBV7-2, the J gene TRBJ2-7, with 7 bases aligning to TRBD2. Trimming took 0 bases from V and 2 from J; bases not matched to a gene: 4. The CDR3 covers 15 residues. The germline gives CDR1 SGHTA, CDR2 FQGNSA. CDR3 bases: TGTGCCAGCAGCTTAGCCCCTAGCGGACCCTACGAGCAGTACTTC. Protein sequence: CASSLAPSGPYEQYF.

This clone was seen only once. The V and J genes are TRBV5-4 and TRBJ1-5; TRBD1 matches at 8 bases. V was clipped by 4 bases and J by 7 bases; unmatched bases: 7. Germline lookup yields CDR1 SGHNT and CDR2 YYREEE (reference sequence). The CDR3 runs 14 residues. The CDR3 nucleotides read TGTGCCAGCAGCCCCGGACAGGGAAGCCAGCCCCAGCATTTT. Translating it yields CASSPGQGSQPQHF. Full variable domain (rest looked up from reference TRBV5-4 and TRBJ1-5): ETGVTQSPTHLIKTRGQQVTLRCSSQSGHNTVSWYQQALGQGPQFIFQYYREEENGRGNFPPRFSGLQFPNYSSELNVNALELDDSALYLCASSPGQGSQPQHFGDGTRLSIL.

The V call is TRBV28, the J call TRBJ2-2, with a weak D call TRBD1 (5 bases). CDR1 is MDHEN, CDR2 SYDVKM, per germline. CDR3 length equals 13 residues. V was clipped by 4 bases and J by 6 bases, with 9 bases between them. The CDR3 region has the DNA TGTGCCAGCAGTTACGGACAACCCGGGGAGCTGTTTTTT. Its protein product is CASSYGQPGELFF.

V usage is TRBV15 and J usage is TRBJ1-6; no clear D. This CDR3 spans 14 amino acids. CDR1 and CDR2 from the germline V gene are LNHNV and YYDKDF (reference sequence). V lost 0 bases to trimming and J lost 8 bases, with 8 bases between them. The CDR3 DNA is TGTGCCACCAGCAGAGAAGGGAGGGATTCACCCCTCCACTTT. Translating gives CATSREGRDSPLHF.

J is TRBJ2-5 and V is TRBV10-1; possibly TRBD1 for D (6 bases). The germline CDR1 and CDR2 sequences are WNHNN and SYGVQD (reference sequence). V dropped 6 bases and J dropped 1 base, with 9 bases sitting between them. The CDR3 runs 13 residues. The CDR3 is CASSRDIQETQYF. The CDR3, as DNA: TGCGCCAGCAGCCGGGACATCCAAGAGACCCAGTACTTC.

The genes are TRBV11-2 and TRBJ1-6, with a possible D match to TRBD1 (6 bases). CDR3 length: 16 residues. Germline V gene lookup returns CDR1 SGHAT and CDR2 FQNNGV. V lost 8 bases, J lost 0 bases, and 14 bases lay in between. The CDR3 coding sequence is TGTGCCAGCGATGGGGGCGGGAGCTCCTATAATTCACCCCTCCACTTT. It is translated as CASDGGGSSYNSPLHF. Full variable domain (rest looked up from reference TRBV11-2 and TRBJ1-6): EAGVAQSPRYKIIEKRQSVAFWCNPISGHATLYWYQQILGQGPKLLIQFQNNGVVDDSQLPKDRFSAERLKGVDSTLKIQPAKLEDSAVYLCASDGGGSSYNSPLHFGNGTRLTVT.

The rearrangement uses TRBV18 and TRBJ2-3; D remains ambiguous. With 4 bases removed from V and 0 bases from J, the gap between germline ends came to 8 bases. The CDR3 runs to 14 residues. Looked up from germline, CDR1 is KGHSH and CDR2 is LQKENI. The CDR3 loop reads CASSLSPSTDTQYF. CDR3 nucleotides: TGTGCCAGCTCACTGAGCCCTAGCACAGATACGCAGTATTTT. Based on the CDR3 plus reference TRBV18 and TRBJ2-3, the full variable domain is NAGVMQNPRHLVRRRGQEARLRCSPMKGHSHVYWYRQLPEEGLKFMVYLQKENIIDESGMPKERFSAEFPKEGPSILRIQQVVRGDSAAYFCASSLSPSTDTQYFGPGTRLTVL.

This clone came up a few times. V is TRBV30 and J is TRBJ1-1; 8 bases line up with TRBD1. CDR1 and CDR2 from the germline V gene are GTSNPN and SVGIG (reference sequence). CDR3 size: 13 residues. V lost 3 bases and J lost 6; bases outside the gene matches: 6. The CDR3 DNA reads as TGTGCCTGGAGCCAGGGGGCTCCCCCTGAAGCTTTCTTT. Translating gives CAWSQGAPPEAFF. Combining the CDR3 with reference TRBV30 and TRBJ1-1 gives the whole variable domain SQTIHQWPATLVQPVGSPLSLECTVEGTSNPNLYWYRQAAGRGLQLLFYSVGIGQISSEVPQNLSASRPQDRQFILSSKKLLLSDSGFYLCAWSQGAPPEAFFGQGTRLTVV.

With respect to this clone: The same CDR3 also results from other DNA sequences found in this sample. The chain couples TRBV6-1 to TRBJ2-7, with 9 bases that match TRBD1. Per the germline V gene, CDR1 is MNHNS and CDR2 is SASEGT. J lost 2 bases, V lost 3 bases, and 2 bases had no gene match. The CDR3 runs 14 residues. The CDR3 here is CASSEGTGTYEQYF. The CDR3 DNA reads TGTGCCAGCAGTGAGGGGACAGGGACCTACGAGCAGTACTTC.

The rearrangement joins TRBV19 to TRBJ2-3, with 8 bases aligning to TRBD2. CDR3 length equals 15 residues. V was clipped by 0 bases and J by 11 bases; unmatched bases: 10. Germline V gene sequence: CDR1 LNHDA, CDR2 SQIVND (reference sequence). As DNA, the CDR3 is TGTGCCAGTAGTATAGATAGCGGGGCCTCCCATCTGCAGTATTTT. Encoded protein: CASSIDSGASHLQYF. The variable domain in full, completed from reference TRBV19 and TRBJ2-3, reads DGGITQSPKYLFRKEGQNVTLSCEQNLNHDAMYWYRQDPGQGLRLIYYSQIVNDFQKGDIAEGYSVSREKKESFPLTVTSAQKNPTAFYLCASSIDSGASHLQYFGPGTRLTVL.

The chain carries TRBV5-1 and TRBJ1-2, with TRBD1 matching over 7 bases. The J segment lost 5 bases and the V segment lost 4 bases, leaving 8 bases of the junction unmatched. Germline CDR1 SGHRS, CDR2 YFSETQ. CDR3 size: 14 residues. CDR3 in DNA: TGCGCCAGCAGCGCATGGGACAGCTCGTATGGCTACACCTTC. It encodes CASSAWDSSYGYTF. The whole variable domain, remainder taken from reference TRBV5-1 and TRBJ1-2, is KAGVTQTPRYLIKTRGQQVTLSCSPISGHRSVSWYQQTPGQGLQFLFEYFSETQRNKGNFPGRFSGRQFSNSRSEMNVSTLELGDSALYLCASSAWDSSYGYTFGSGTRLTVV.

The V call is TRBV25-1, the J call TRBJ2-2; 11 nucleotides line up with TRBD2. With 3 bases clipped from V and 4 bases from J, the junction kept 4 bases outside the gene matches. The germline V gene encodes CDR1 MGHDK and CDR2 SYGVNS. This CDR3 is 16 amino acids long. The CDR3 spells CASSDTSGGLTGELFF. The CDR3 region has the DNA TGTGCCAGCAGTGACACTAGCGGGGGTCTCACCGGGGAGCTGTTTTTT.

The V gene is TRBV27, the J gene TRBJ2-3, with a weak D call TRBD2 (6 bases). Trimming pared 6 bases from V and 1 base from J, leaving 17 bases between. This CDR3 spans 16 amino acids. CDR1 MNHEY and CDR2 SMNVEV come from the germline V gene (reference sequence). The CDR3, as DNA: TGTGCCAGCAGCCCCCTTGGAGGGATGGGCACAGATACGCAGTATTTT. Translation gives CASSPLGGMGTDTQYF.

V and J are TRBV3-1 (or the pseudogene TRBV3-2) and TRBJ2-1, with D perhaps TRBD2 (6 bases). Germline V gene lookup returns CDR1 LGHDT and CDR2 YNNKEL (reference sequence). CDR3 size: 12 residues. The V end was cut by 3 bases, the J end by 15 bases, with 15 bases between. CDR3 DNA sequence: TGTGCCAGCAGCCAGGATACGGGGGTGCCGTTCTTC. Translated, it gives CASSQDTGVPFF.

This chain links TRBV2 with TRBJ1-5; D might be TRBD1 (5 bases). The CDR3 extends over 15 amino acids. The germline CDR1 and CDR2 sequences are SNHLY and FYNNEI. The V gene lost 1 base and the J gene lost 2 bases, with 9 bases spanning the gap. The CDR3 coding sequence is TGTGCCAGCAGTGAAGTGCAGGGTGGCAATCAGCCCCAGCATTTT. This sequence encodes CASSEVQGGNQPQHF. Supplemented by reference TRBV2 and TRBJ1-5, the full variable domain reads EPEVTQTPSHQVTQMGQEVILRCVPISNHLYFYWYRQILGQKVEFLVSFYNNEISEKSEIFDDQFSVERPDGSNFTLKIRSTKLEDSAMYFCASSEVQGGNQPQHFGDGTRLSIL.

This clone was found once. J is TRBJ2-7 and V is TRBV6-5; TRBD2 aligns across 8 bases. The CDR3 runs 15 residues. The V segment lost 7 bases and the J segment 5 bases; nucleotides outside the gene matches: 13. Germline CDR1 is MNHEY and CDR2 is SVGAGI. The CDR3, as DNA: TGTGCCAGCACCCCCCGGGGGGGGCGAGGTAACGAGCAGTACTTC. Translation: CASTPRGGRGNEQYF.

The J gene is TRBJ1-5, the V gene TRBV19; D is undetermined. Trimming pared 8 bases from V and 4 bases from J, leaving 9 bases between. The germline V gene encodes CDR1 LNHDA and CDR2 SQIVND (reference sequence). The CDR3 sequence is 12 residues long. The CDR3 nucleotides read TGTGCCAGTTCGTGGCCTAATCAGCCCCAGCATTTT. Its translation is CASSWPNQPQHF.

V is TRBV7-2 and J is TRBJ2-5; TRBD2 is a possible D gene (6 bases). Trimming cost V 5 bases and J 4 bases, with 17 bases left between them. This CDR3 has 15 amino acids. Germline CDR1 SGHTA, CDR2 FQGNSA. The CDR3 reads CASSTRDFGGETQYF. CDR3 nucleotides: TGTGCCAGCAGCACCCGGGACTTTGGAGGAGAGACCCAGTACTTC.

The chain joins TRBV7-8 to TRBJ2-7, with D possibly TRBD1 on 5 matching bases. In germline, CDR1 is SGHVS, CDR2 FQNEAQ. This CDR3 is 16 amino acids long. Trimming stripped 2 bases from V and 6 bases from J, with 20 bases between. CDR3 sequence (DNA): TGTGCCAGCAGCTTATCCCTTTTGAGGCAGGGCGGCGAGCAGTACTTC. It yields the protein CASSLSLLRQGGEQYF.

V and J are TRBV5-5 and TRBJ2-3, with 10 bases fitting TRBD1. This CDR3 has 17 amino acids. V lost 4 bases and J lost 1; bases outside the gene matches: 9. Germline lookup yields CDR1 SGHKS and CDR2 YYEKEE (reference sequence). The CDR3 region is CASSGRTGQGGTDTQYF. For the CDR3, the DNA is TGTGCCAGCAGCGGGCGAACTGGACAGGGGGGCACAGATACGCAGTATTTT. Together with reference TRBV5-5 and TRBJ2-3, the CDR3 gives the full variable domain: DAGVTQSPTHLIKTRGQQVTLRCSPISGHKSVSWYQQVLGQGPQFIFQYYEKEERGRGNFPDRFSARQFPNYSSELNVNALLLGDSALYLCASSGRTGQGGTDTQYFGPGTRLTVL.

For the CDR3, the DNA is TGCGCCAGCAACGGGCCGGGGACACCCGAAACCACCTACGAGCAGTACTTC. As protein: CASNGPGTPETTYEQYF. V gene TRBV5-1 combines with J gene TRBJ2-7; D is possibly TRBD1 (6 bases). The CDR3 is 17 residues long. Germline assignment: CDR1 SGHRS and CDR2 YFSETQ. V gave up 6 bases and J gave up 2 bases, with 24 bases separating them.

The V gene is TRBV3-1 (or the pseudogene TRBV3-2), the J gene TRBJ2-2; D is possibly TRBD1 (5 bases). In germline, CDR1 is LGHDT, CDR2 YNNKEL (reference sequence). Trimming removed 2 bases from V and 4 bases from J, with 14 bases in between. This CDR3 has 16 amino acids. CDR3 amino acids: CASSQLDSLSTGELFF. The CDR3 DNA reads TGTGCCAGCAGCCAACTTGACAGCCTGAGCACCGGGGAGCTGTTTTTT.

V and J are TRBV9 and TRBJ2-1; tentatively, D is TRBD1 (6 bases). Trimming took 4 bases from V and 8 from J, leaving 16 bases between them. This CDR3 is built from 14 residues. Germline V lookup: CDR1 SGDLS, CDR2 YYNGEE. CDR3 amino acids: CASSPQGTGYEQFF. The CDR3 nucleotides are TGTGCCAGCAGCCCTCAGGGGACCGGGTATGAGCAGTTCTTC. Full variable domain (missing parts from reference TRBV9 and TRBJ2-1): DSGVTQTPKHLITATGQRVTLRCSPRSGDLSVYWYQQSLDQGLQFLIQYYNGEERAKGNILERFSAQQFPDLHSELNLSSLELGDSALYFCASSPQGTGYEQFFGPGTRLTVL.

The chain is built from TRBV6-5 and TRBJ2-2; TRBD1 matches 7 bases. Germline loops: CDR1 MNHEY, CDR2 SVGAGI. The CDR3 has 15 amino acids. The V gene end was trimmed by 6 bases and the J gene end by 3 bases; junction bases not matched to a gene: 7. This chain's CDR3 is CASRGARGYTGELFF. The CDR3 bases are TGTGCCAGCAGGGGGGCCAGGGGGTACACCGGGGAGCTGTTTTTT.

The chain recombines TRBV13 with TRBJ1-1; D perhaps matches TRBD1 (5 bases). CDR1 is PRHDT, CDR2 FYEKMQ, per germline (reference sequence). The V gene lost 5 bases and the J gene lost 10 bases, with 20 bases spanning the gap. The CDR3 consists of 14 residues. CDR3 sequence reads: CASSPVGGRRGAFF. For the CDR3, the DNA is TGTGCCAGCAGCCCCGTTGGTGGGAGGAGGGGAGCTTTCTTT.

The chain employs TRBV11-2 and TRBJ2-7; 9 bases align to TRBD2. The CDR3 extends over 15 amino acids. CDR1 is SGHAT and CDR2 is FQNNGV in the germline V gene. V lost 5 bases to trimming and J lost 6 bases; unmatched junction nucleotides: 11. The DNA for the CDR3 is TGTGCCAGCAGCCCGCGGGGGGGTCGAAAGGGCGAGCAGTACTTC. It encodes CASSPRGGRKGEQYF.

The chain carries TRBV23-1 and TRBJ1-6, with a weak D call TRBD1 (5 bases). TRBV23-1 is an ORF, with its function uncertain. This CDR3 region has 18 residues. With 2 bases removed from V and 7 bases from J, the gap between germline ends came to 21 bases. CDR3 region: CASSQISEPGEGNSPLHF. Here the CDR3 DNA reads TGCGCCAGCAGTCAAATCTCAGAACCGGGAGAGGGGAATTCACCCCTCCACTTT.